This T cell receptor (beta chain) was sequenced during a study of cytomegalovirus exposure and HLA in healthy donors. Overall study context: Earlier results showed approximately 120 million unique TCR beta sequences derived from approximately 170 million T cells. Findings and limits, study-wide: Links to common viral pathogens appeared, in a later analysis, for several of the most significant clusters. In an earlier analysis, most TCR beta V segments were productive about 87% or about 30% of the time. As a later analysis revealed, most CMV-associated TCR beta chains appeared HLA-restricted.

PCR primers comprised 60 Vbeta and 13 Jbeta primers. Clones were read by immunoSEQ multiplex PCR, and TCRdb kept only the in-frame ones, dropping some. Of about 110,000 clones listed, around 78% are singletons. Remarks on this clone: Its antigen is currently unknown.

Germline assignment: CDR1 SEHNR and CDR2 FQNEAQ (reference sequence). Trimming removed 5 bases from V and 8 bases from J; junction bases left unmatched: 14. CDR3 size: 15 residues. The sequence came from a woman aged 30 to 39 in good health and CMV-seronegative. What was sequenced was PBMCs. V gene TRBV7-9 combines with J gene TRBJ1-2; 7 nucleotides line up with TRBD1. DNA of the CDR3: TGTGCCAGCAGCACCACCCCAACAGGGGTGAGAGGCTACACCTTC. This sequence encodes CASSTTPTGVRGYTF.